The entry that follows covers one T cell receptor beta chain sequence. Clones were read by immunoSEQ multiplex PCR, and TCRdb kept only the in-frame ones, dropping some. The sample comprises 410,000 or so clones, approximately 91% of which are singletons, and about 1.6% rests with the top ten. This CDR3 comprises 13 residues. Trimming removed 1 base at V and 8 bases at J, with 11 bases between. Germline V gene data show CDR1 as SGHTA and CDR2 as FQGNSA. This sample is drawn from a study of blood T cell repertoires in COVID-19. Overall study: Samples of COVID-19 (acute and convalescent) were obtained from the United States, Italy and Spain.

V is TRBV7-2 and J is TRBJ1-2; D is possibly TRBD1 (5 bases). The clonotype comes from a woman aged 35 to 49 with COVID-19, enrolled during active disease. The sequenced sample was peripheral blood. For the CDR3, the DNA is TGTGCCAGCAGCTTAGACAGGTTGGGAGGCTACACCTTC. This encodes CASSLDRLGGYTF.